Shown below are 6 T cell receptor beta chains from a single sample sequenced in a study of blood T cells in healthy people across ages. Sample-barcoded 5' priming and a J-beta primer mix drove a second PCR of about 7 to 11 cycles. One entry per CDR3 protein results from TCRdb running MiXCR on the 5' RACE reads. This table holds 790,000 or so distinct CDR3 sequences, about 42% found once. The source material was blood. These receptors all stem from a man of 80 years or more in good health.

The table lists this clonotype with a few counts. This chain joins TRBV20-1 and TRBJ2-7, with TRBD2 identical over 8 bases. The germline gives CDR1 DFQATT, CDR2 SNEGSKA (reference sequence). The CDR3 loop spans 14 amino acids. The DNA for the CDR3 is TGCAGCGCCATAGCGGGACTAGAGCCCTACGAGCAGTACTTC. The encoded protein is CSAIAGLEPYEQYF.

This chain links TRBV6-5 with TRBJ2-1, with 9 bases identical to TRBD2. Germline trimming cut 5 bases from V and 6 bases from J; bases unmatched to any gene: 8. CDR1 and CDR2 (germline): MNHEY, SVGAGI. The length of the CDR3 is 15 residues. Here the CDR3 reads CASSGSSGMGNEQFF. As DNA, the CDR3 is TGTGCCAGCAGTGGTTCTAGCGGGATGGGCAATGAGCAGTTCTTC.

The CDR3 reads CASSSSYGQYNEQYF. The CDR3 DNA follows: TGTGCCAGCAGCTCTAGCTACGGACAGTACAATGAGCAGTACTTC. The J gene is TRBJ2-5, the V gene TRBV11-3; weak D call: TRBD1 (6 bases). CDR3 length: 15 residues. The V gene's germline CDR1 is SGHNT and CDR2 YENEEA. V dropped 4 bases and J dropped 11 bases, with 23 bases sitting between them. The full variable domain, its missing parts supplied by reference TRBV11-3 and TRBJ2-5, is EAGVVQSPRYKIIEKKQPVAFWCNPISGHNTLYWYLQNLGQGPELLIRYENEEAVDDSQLPKDRFSAERLKGVDSTLKIQPAELGDSAVYLCASSSSYGQYNEQYFGPGTRLLVL.

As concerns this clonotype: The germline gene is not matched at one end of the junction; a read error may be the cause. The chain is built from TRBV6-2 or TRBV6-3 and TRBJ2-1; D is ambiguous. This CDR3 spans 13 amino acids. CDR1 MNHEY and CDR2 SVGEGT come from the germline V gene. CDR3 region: CASSRSPEGEQIF. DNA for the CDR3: TGTGCCAGCAGCCGCTCCCCGGAAGGAGAGCAGATCTTC.

CDR3 sequence reads: CASSSWEANTGELFF. The CDR3 nucleotides are TGTGCCAGCAGCTCATGGGAGGCTAACACCGGGGAGCTGTTTTTT. The chain couples TRBV12-3 or TRBV12-4 to TRBJ2-2; tentatively, D is TRBD2 (6 bases). The V gene lost 6 bases and the J gene lost 2 bases, with 13 bases spanning the gap. The CDR3 totals 15 residues.

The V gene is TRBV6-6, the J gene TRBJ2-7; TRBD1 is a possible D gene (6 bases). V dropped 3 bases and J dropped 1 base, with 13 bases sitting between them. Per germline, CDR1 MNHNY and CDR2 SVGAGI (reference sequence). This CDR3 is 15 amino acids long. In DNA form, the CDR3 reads TGTGCCAGCAGTTATCAAAGGACAGTTTCCTACGAGCAGTACTTC. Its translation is CASSYQRTVSYEQYF.